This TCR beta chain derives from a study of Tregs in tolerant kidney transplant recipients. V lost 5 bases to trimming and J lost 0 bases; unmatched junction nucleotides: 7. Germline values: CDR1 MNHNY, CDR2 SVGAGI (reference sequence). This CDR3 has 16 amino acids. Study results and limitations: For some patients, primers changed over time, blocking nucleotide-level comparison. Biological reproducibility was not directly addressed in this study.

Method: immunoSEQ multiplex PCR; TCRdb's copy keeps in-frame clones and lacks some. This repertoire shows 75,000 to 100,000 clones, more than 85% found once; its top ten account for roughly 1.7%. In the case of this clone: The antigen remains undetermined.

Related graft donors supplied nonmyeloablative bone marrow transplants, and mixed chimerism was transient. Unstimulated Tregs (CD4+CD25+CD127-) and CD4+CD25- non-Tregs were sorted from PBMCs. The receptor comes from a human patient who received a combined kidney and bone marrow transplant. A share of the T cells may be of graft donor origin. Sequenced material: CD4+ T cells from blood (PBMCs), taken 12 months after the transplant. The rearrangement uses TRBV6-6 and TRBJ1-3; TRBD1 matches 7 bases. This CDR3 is CASSGTGTVSGNTIYF. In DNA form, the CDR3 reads TGTGCCAGCAGTGGAACCGGGACAGTCTCTGGAAACACCATATATTTT.